This T cell receptor beta chain was found in a study of T cell repertoires in cytomegalovirus infection. The wider study: Selected CMV epitopes included recently identified HLA-C-restricted ones as well as well-studied HLA-B-restricted ones.

This clonotype has just a few counts. Its antigen is not identified. V lost 2 bases, J lost 1 base, and 12 bases lay in between. CDR1 and CDR2 from the germline V gene are MNHEY and SVGAGI. This CDR3 has 15 amino acids. TCRdb ran MiXCR on the reads and lists one entry per CDR3 protein. Of about 400,000 distinct CDR3 sequences in the sample, roughly 36% are singletons; the top ten hold approximately 13%. This rearrangement joins TRBV6-5 to TRBJ2-7; D perhaps matches TRBD2 (6 bases). The material sequenced was cultured PBMCs, taken from culture after CMV antigen stimulation. The TCR was taken from a human donor in good health (CMV status not recorded). Some clones in this sample may be carry-over from other donors' samples. The CDR3 reads CASSYTYGSSYEQYF. CDR3 bases: TGTGCCAGCAGTTACACTTACGGGAGTTCCTACGAGCAGTACTTC.